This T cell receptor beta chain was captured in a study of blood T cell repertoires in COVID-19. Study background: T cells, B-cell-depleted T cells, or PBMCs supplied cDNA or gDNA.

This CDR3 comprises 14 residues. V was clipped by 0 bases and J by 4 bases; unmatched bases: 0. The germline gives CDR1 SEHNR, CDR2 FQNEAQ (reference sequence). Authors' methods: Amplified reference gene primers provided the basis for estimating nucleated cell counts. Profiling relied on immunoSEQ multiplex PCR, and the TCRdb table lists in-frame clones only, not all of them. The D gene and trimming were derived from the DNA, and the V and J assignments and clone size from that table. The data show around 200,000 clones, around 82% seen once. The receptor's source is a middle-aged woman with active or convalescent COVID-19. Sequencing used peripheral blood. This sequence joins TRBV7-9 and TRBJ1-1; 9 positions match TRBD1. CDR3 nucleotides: TGTGCCAGCAGCTTAGCACAGGGGGCCACTGAAGCTTTCTTT. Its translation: CASSLAQGATEAFF.